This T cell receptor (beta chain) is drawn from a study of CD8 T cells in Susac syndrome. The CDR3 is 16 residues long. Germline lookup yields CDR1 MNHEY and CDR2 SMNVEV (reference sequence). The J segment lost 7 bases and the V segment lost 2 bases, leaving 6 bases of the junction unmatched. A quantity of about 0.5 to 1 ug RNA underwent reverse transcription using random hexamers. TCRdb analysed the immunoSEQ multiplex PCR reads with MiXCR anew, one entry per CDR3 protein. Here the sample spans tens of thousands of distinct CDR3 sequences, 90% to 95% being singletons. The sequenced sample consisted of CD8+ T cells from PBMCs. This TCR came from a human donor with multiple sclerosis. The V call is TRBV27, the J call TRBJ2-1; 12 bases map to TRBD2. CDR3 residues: CASSLPASGRGNEQFF. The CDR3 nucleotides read TGTGCCAGCAGTTTACCGGCTAGCGGGAGGGGAAATGAGCAGTTCTTC.